The clone carrying this TCR beta chain has just one count. Measured with immunoSEQ multiplex PCR; TCRdb has only the in-frame clones, and not every one. The data show approximately 180,000 clones, with roughly 87% seen just once and more than 1.5% held by the top ten. The sample belongs to a study of blood T cell repertoires in COVID-19. Looked up from germline, CDR1 is KGHSH and CDR2 is LQKENI. Trimming removed 2 bases from V and 1 base from J; junction bases left unmatched: 5. The CDR3 spans 16 residues. The source material was peripheral blood. This clonotype originated in a woman between 45 and 60 years old with acute or convalescent COVID-19. The rearrangement joins TRBV18 to TRBJ2-3; TRBD2 aligns across 8 bases. The CDR3 spells CASSPAQRGRTDTQYF. For the CDR3, the DNA is TGTGCCAGCTCACCAGCTCAGCGGGGGCGCACAGATACGCAGTATTTT.